Listed below are T cell receptor beta chains from one sample, sequenced in a study of blood T cell repertoires in COVID-19. Sequencing was performed with immunoSEQ multiplex PCR; in TCRdb, only in-frame clones are kept and a portion is missing. The sample has approximately 150,000 clones, about three quarters seen once. The sample consisted of peripheral blood. The receptor source for this set is a woman in her sixties or seventies with acute or convalescent COVID-19. Each CDR3 is given with its conserved first and last residue. Each record gives: D gene, clone size, V gene, J gene, CDR3 protein, CDR3 DNA. The D gene is left open where the match is weak. Expanded clones are given a class, and other clones once, few, many or no size at all.

>.|.|TRBV5-5|TRBJ2-2
CASSFDSRNTGELFF
TGTGCCAGCAGCTTTGACAGCCGAAACACCGGGGAGCTGTTTTTT
>TRBD1|.|TRBV6-6|TRBJ1-1
CASTQDRGRTEAFF
TGTGCCAGCACCCAGGACAGGGGTCGGACTGAAGCTTTCTTT
>TRBD2|.|TRBV5-1|TRBJ2-1
CASRAGGSSYNEQFF
TGCGCCAGCAGAGCCGGGGGGAGCTCCTACAATGAGCAGTTCTTC
>.|.|TRBV5-1|TRBJ2-2
CASSLAGPNTGELFF
TGCGCCAGCAGCTTGGCAGGCCCGAACACCGGGGAGCTGTTTTTT
>.|.|TRBV19|TRBJ2-1
CASSLGGSYNEQFF
TGTGCCAGTAGTCTGGGAGGATCCTACAATGAGCAGTTCTTC
>.|.|TRBV13|TRBJ1-4
CASSLGLYNEKLFF
TGTGCCAGCAGCCTTGGACTTTATAATGAAAAACTGTTTTTT
>.|.|TRBV23-1|TRBJ1-1
CASSQSTGKDSEAFF
TGCGCCAGCAGTCAATCCACAGGGAAGGACTCTGAAGCTTTCTTT
>.|.|TRBV13|TRBJ2-1
CASSSKQRVGLHEQFF
TGTGCCAGCAGCAGCAAACAGCGGGTCGGGCTACATGAGCAGTTCTTC
>.|.|TRBV7-2|TRBJ2-3
CASSFSGGLDTQYF
TGTGCCAGCAGCTTTTCCGGGGGTCTTGATACGCAGTATTTT
>TRBD1|.|TRBV5-4|TRBJ2-1
CASSFSGTVPTSEQFF
TGTGCCAGCAGCTTCTCCGGGACAGTCCCCACAAGTGAGCAGTTCTTC
>.|.|TRBV6-5|TRBJ2-3
CASRDGLASTDTQYF
TGTGCCAGCAGAGACGGACTGGCTAGCACAGATACGCAGTATTTT
>.|.|TRBV7-2|TRBJ1-1
CASSLGQGRALNTEAFF
TGTGCCAGCAGCCTCGGGCAGGGGCGCGCCTTGAACACTGAAGCTTTCTTT
>TRBD1|.|TRBV5-4|TRBJ2-6
CASSIQTGGRVNVLTF
TGTGCCAGCAGCATTCAAACAGGGGGCCGAGTGAACGTCCTGACTTTC
>TRBD2|once|TRBV4-2|TRBJ2-4
CASSQLSGTSHRNIQYF
TGTGCCAGCAGCCAGCTCAGCGGGACTTCCCATAGAAACATTCAGTACTTC
>TRBD2|.|TRBV3-1/TRBV3-2|TRBJ2-5
CASSQDLRTSGRQETQYF
TGTGCCAGCAGCCAAGATCTACGGACTAGCGGGAGACAAGAGACCCAGTACTTC
>TRBD2|.|TRBV18|TRBJ2-3
CASSPPRAGGRTDTQYF
TGTGCCAGCTCACCACCTCGAGCCGGCGGGAGAACAGATACGCAGTATTTT
>.|.|TRBV27|TRBJ1-3
CASSLFGRAGNTIYF
TGTGCCAGCAGTTTATTCGGCAGGGCTGGAAACACCATATATTTT
>.|.|TRBV3-1/TRBV3-2|TRBJ1-1
CASSQVVGRTEAFF
TGTGCCAGCAGCCAAGTGGTGGGGAGGACTGAAGCTTTCTTT
>TRBD1|.|TRBV20-1|TRBJ2-7
CSGDRGHEQYF
TGCAGTGGAGACAGGGGCCACGAGCAGTACTTC
>TRBD1|.|TRBV19|TRBJ2-3
CASSSRDRGLNTDTQYF
TGTGCCAGTAGTAGCCGGGACAGGGGGCTGAACACAGATACGCAGTATTTT
>TRBD1|.|TRBV7-9|TRBJ2-7
CASSWTGIYEQYF
TGTGCCAGCAGCTGGACAGGGATCTACGAGCAGTACTTC
>TRBD1|.|TRBV11-2|TRBJ1-4
CASSLGQGTNEKLFF
TGTGCCAGCAGCTTAGGACAGGGCACCAATGAAAAACTGTTTTTT
>.|.|TRBV6-1|TRBJ2-2
CASSEFPFSGGANTGELFF
TGTGCCAGCAGTGAATTTCCATTTTCGGGCGGGGCCAACACCGGGGAGCTGTTTTTT
>TRBD2|.|TRBV6-6|TRBJ2-1
CASRERVLAGVNEQFF
TGTGCCAGCAGGGAAAGAGTCTTAGCGGGAGTCAATGAGCAGTTCTTC
>TRBD1|few|TRBV7-8|TRBJ2-1
CASSHRGGYYNEQFF
TGTGCCAGCAGCCACAGGGGTGGCTACTACAATGAGCAGTTCTTC
>TRBD2|.|TRBV5-1|TRBJ2-6
CASSLPAGGPGANVLTF
TGCGCCAGCAGCTTACCAGCGGGAGGACCTGGGGCCAACGTCCTGACTTTC
>TRBD1|.|TRBV7-9|TRBJ1-2
CASSTWGQPFYGYTF
TGTGCCAGCAGCACCTGGGGACAGCCCTTCTATGGCTACACCTTC
>TRBD1|.|TRBV5-1|TRBJ1-6
CASSLDATGQRNSPLHF
TGCGCCAGCAGCTTGGACGCTACGGGACAGCGAAATTCACCCCTCCACTTT
>TRBD2|.|TRBV7-9|TRBJ2-7
CASSLNPGLAVTYEQYF
TGTGCCAGCAGCTTAAACCCGGGACTAGCGGTAACCTACGAGCAGTACTTC
>.|.|TRBV7-6|TRBJ2-2
CASSFIPNTGELFF
TGTGCCAGCAGCTTTATTCCGAACACCGGGGAGCTGTTTTTT
>TRBD2|.|TRBV15|TRBJ2-2
CATSGLAGERTGELFF
TGTGCCACCAGCGGCCTAGCGGGAGAGAGGACCGGGGAGCTGTTTTTT